This passage covers 22 T cell receptor beta chains from one sample sequenced in a study of T cell responses to AZD1222 COVID-19 vaccine. The table came from immunoSEQ multiplex PCR; TCRdb's copy has only in-frame clones and leaves some out. This sample has around 95,000 clones; about nine tenths occur once, and the top ten carry about 1.8%. The specimen comprised peripheral blood, sampled on day 0 of AZD1222 vaccination. These receptor sequences come from an adult in good health.

This chain joins TRBV29-1 and TRBJ2-1; D unresolved. V was clipped by 8 bases and J by 1 base, with 9 bases between them. The CDR3 is 12 residues long. The germline CDR1 and CDR2 sequences are SQVTM and ANQGSEA. The CDR3, as DNA: TGCAGCCACTTGGGGTCCTACAATGAGCAGTTCTTC. It codes for CSHLGSYNEQFF.

The chain employs TRBV4-1 and TRBJ2-7; tentatively, D is TRBD1 (6 bases). CDR1 and CDR2 from the germline V gene are MGHRA and YSYEKL. This CDR3 has 14 residues. Trimming cost V 4 bases and J 3 bases, with 13 bases left between them. DNA for the CDR3: TGCGCCAGCAGCCGAGAGGGGACACACTACGAGCAGTACTTC. It encodes CASSREGTHYEQYF.

The chain joins TRBV10-3 to TRBJ2-3; 8 bases map to TRBD2. CDR3 size: 18 residues. CDR1 is ENHRY, CDR2 SYGVKD, per germline. Germline trimming cut 2 bases from V and 0 bases from J; bases unmatched to any gene: 10. CDR3 sequence: CAISEVPGGPSSTDTQYF. Here the CDR3 DNA reads TGTGCCATCAGTGAGGTGCCGGGGGGGCCCTCAAGCACAGATACGCAGTATTTT.

The chain carries TRBV6-5 and TRBJ1-4, with TRBD1 as a possible D gene (6 bases). In germline, CDR1 is MNHEY, CDR2 SVGAGI. CDR3 length: 15 residues. The V end lost 6 bases, the J end lost 4 bases, and 15 bases lay between the germline ends. CDR3 region: CASRDSIVFNEKLFF. CDR3 DNA sequence: TGTGCCAGCAGGGACAGTATTGTTTTTAATGAAAAACTGTTTTTT.

Of note for this clone: Sequence at one end of the junction differs from germline and may be a read error. The rearrangement joins TRBV7-9 to TRBJ1-4; D is perhaps TRBD1 (5 bases). Germline values: CDR1 SEHNR, CDR2 FQNEAQ (reference sequence). The CDR3 runs 15 residues. Here the CDR3 reads CASNLGQGTGEKLFF. CDR3 DNA: TGTGCCAGCAACTTAGGGCAGGGTACGGGGGAAAAACTGTTTTTT. Together with reference TRBV7-9 and TRBJ1-4, the CDR3 gives the full variable domain: DTGVSQNPRHKITKRGQNVTFRCDPISEHNRLYWYRQTLGQGPEFLTYFQNEAQLEKSRLLSDRFSAERPKGSFSTLEIQRTEQGDSAMYLCASNLGQGTGEKLFFGSGTQLSVL.

DNA for the CDR3: TGCGCCAGCAGTGAAACAAACACTGAAGCTTTCTTT. It yields the protein CASSETNTEAFF. The chain employs TRBV10-1 and TRBJ1-1; D gene unclear. Looked up from germline, CDR1 is WNHNN and CDR2 is SYGVQD (reference sequence). The CDR3 spans 12 residues. Deletions cut 3 bases from V and 2 bases from J, with 4 bases between.

J is TRBJ2-6 and V is TRBV19; D is unclear. Germline CDR1 LNHDA, CDR2 SQIVND (reference sequence). The CDR3 loop spans 15 amino acids. V gave up 5 bases and J gave up 2 bases, with 10 bases separating them. The DNA of the CDR3 is TGTGCCAGTAGTCTCAGCGCTACTGGGGCCAACGTCCTGACTTTC. Amino acid sequence: CASSLSATGANVLTF.

This chain links TRBV11-1 with TRBJ2-5; 7 nucleotides line up with TRBD1. CDR3 length: 16 amino acids. Germline assignment: CDR1 SGHAT and CDR2 FQDESV (reference sequence). V shed 1 base, J shed 5 bases, and the junction held 10 bases outside the gene matches. This CDR3 is CASSLVRGGGLETQYF. The CDR3 DNA follows: TGTGCCAGCAGCTTAGTAAGAGGGGGCGGGCTTGAGACCCAGTACTTC.

The V gene is TRBV28, the J gene TRBJ1-1; unclear D gene. This CDR3 spans 14 amino acids. The ends were cut back, 1 base at V and 4 bases at J, with 10 bases in the middle. In germline, CDR1 is MDHEN, CDR2 SYDVKM. The CDR3 DNA reads TGTGCCAGCAGTTTATATGGTCGAGGCACTGAAGCTTTCTTT. This encodes CASSLYGRGTEAFF. Using reference TRBV28 and TRBJ1-1 for the parts outside the CDR3, the full variable domain is DVKVTQSSRYLVKRTGEKVFLECVQDMDHENMFWYRQDPGLGLRLIYFSYDVKMKEKGDIPEGYSVSREKKERFSLILESASTNQTSMYLCASSLYGRGTEAFFGQGTRLTVV.

V and J are TRBV2 and TRBJ1-2; D not certain. Between the trimmed V and J ends, which lost 0 bases and 7 bases, there was a span of 12 bases. CDR1 and CDR2 (germline): SNHLY, FYNNEI. This CDR3 has 14 amino acids. This CDR3 reads CASSEALFRGGYTF. The DNA of the CDR3 is TGTGCCAGCAGTGAAGCGCTATTCCGTGGTGGCTACACCTTC.

This sequence joins TRBV5-1 and TRBJ1-2; no clear D gene. The V end was cut by 0 bases, the J end by 0 bases, with 3 bases between. This CDR3 has 13 residues. CDR1 SGHRS and CDR2 YFSETQ come from the germline V gene. The CDR3 region is CASSLDANYGYTF. The CDR3 nucleotides are TGCGCCAGCAGCTTGGATGCTAACTATGGCTACACCTTC.

The V call is TRBV5-1, the J call TRBJ2-7; 7 bases fit TRBD2. CDR3 length: 16 amino acids. The trim removed 2 bases at V and 0 bases at J, leaving 8 bases unmatched. Germline CDR1 SGHRS, CDR2 YFSETQ. The CDR3 DNA is TGCGCCAGCAGCTTCTTTGGCGGGAGTAGCTCCTACGAGCAGTACTTC. Protein sequence: CASSFFGGSSSYEQYF.

The CDR3 is CASSSTGGDQPQHF. Written as DNA, the CDR3 is TGTGCCAGCAGCTCGACAGGGGGAGATCAGCCCCAGCATTTT. This sequence joins TRBV7-9 and TRBJ1-5; 9 nucleotides agree with TRBD1. The CDR3 is 14 residues long. Germline assignment: CDR1 SEHNR and CDR2 FQNEAQ (reference sequence). J was trimmed by 5 bases and V by 4 bases; bases with no gene match: 3.

The V call is TRBV19, the J call TRBJ2-2; no definite D call. Germline CDR1 and CDR2: LNHDA and SQIVND (reference sequence). The V end lost 1 base, the J end lost 3 bases, and 9 bases lay between the germline ends. CDR3 length equals 15 residues. The CDR3 nucleotides are TGTGCCAGTAGTATAGCGGCCCAATACACCGGGGAGCTGTTTTTT. Its protein is CASSIAAQYTGELFF.

This chain joins TRBV24-1 and TRBJ1-5; D gene unclear. Trimming removed 4 bases at V and 9 bases at J, with 9 bases between. Looked up from germline, CDR1 is KGHDR and CDR2 is SFDVKD. The CDR3 spans 12 residues. CDR3 sequence: CATSEGGRPQHF. In DNA form, the CDR3 reads TGTGCCACCAGTGAAGGAGGGAGGCCCCAGCATTTT.

The genes are TRBV27 and TRBJ1-4, with D possibly being TRBD1 (5 bases). CDR1 and CDR2 (germline): MNHEY, SMNVEV (reference sequence). Trimming cost V 7 bases and J 6 bases, with 12 bases left between them. The CDR3 sequence is 13 residues long. Here the CDR3 DNA reads TGTGCCAGCAATGGGAGGGGCGATGAAAAACTGTTTTTT. This translates into CASNGRGDEKLFF.

The DNA for the CDR3 is TGTGCCAGCAGCCCGTCTAGCGGGAGCTACAATGAGCAGTTCTTC. Protein: CASSPSSGSYNEQFF. The rearrangement joins TRBV11-3 to TRBJ2-1; 10 bases match TRBD2. V was pared by 5 bases and J by 3 bases, with 4 bases of the junction left unmatched. CDR3 length equals 15 residues. Germline V CDR1 and CDR2: SGHNT, YENEEA.

In DNA, the CDR3 is TGTGCCAGCAGCTTAGTGGCAGGGCCTTATAGCAATCAGCCCCAGCATTTT. It encodes CASSLVAGPYSNQPQHF. This chain links TRBV7-9 with TRBJ1-5; TRBD1 might be the D (5 bases). Trimming stripped 1 base from V and 0 bases from J, with 13 bases between. The CDR3 runs 17 residues. Germline CDR1 SEHNR, CDR2 FQNEAQ (reference sequence).

The chain employs TRBV2 and TRBJ1-4; D is ambiguous. Germline V gene data show CDR1 as SNHLY and CDR2 as FYNNEI. Trimming left V 8 bases short and J 7 bases short, with 11 bases between. This CDR3 spans 12 amino acids. CDR3 DNA sequence: TGTGCCAGCCGCCGCAGCGGTGAAAAACTGTTTTTT. Translation: CASRRSGEKLFF. Looking up the rest from reference TRBV2 and TRBJ1-4 gives the full variable domain: EPEVTQTPSHQVTQMGQEVILRCVPISNHLYFYWYRQILGQKVEFLVSFYNNEISEKSEIFDDQFSVERPDGSNFTLKIRSTKLEDSAMYFCASRRSGEKLFFGSGTQLSVL.

The gene calls are TRBV5-4 and TRBJ2-7; D might be TRBD2 (6 bases). The CDR3 length is 14 residues. Germline V lookup: CDR1 SGHNT, CDR2 YYREEE (reference sequence). V dropped 0 bases and J dropped 7 bases, with 14 bases sitting between them. CDR3 bases: TGTGCCAGCAGCTTGGTGGGGGGAAAAGGGGAGCAGTACTTC. It yields the protein CASSLVGGKGEQYF. Looking up the rest from reference TRBV5-4 and TRBJ2-7 gives the full variable domain: ETGVTQSPTHLIKTRGQQVTLRCSSQSGHNTVSWYQQALGQGPQFIFQYYREEENGRGNFPPRFSGLQFPNYSSELNVNALELDDSALYLCASSLVGGKGEQYFGPGTRLTVT.

V and J are TRBV4-1 and TRBJ2-2, with D hard to call. Germline values: CDR1 MGHRA, CDR2 YSYEKL. Between the trimmed V and J ends, which lost 0 bases and 9 bases, there was a span of 8 bases. This CDR3 has 13 amino acids. The CDR3: CASSQDHKRELFF. The CDR3 DNA follows: TGCGCCAGCAGCCAAGATCACAAGCGGGAGCTGTTTTTT.

With respect to this clone: The junction departs from germline at one end; a sequencing error may be responsible. The chain has TRBV29-1 and TRBJ2-3, with a weak D call TRBD1 (6 bases). CDR3 length equals 16 residues. Germline V gene sequence: CDR1 SQVTM, CDR2 ANQGSEA. The CDR3 sequence is CSVEGTGTYFTDTQYF. The DNA of the CDR3 is TGCAGCGTCGAAGGAACCGGGACATACTTCACAGATACGCAGTATTTT.